Below, 9 T cell receptor beta chains from the same sample are listed, as sequenced in a study of human T cells and chemical hapten exposure. MiXCR, run by TCRdb on the RACE reads, gives a single entry per CDR3 protein. The profile shows 100,000 or so distinct CDR3 sequences, 10% to 13% of them singletons. Described time point: patch test 1, 2 weeks after DPC sensitization. Treatment indicated: therapeutic diphenylcyclopropenone sensitization with weekly scalp DPC. This specimen consisted of whole blood, obtained in connection with sensitization to the hapten diphenylcyclopropenone (DPC). These receptors originate from a man between 40 and 49 years old with alopecia areata. Some clones in this sample may be carry-over from other donors' samples.

This clonotype appeared many times. V gene TRBV29-1 combines with J gene TRBJ2-2; D may be TRBD2 (6 bases). The CDR3 spans 13 residues. CDR1 SQVTM and CDR2 ANQGSEA come from the germline V gene. Between the trimmed V and J ends, which lost 7 bases and 6 bases, there was a span of 15 bases. The CDR3 protein is CSGRDSGPGELFF. In DNA form, the CDR3 reads TGCAGCGGCCGGGACTCCGGTCCCGGGGAGCTGTTTTTT.

This clonotype was counted between two and nine times. Relative to the germline gene, one junction end is altered; a read error may explain this. This chain uses TRBV28 with TRBJ2-5; 7 bases are a match to TRBD1. This CDR3 region has 14 residues. Germline values: CDR1 MDHEN, CDR2 SYDVKM. This CDR3 reads CASSLLQGLGTFIF. Written as DNA, the CDR3 is TGTGCCAGCAGCTTGCTACAGGGGTTGGGGACATTTATTTTC.

This clonotype occurred a few times. The V call is TRBV18, the J call TRBJ2-1; D call uncertain. This CDR3 region has 15 residues. Looked up from germline, CDR1 is KGHSH and CDR2 is LQKENI. V was trimmed by 3 bases and J by 0 bases, leaving 9 bases between them. The CDR3 sequence: CASSPSSSSYNEQFF. The CDR3 coding sequence is TGTGCCAGCTCACCTTCTTCGAGCTCCTACAATGAGCAGTTCTTC.

This clonotype was observed at least ten times. The V call is TRBV10-3, the J call TRBJ2-7; D may be TRBD2 (5 bases). Germline CDR1 reads ENHRY; CDR2 reads SYGVKD. The ends were cut back, 3 bases at V and 2 bases at J, with 11 bases in the middle. The CDR3 sequence is 14 residues long. The CDR3 DNA reads as TGTGCCATCAGTGATCGAGGGAGCGCCTACGAGCAGTACTTC. This gives the protein CAISDRGSAYEQYF.

The rearrangement joins TRBV6-1 to TRBJ2-3; 10 bases are a match to TRBD2. The V gene's germline CDR1 is MNHNS and CDR2 SASEGT. The CDR3 totals 16 residues. Trimming removed 4 bases from V and 2 bases from J; junction bases left unmatched: 6. The chain's CDR3 is CASSVHGTSVTDTQYF. CDR3 coding DNA: TGTGCCAGCAGTGTCCACGGGACTAGCGTCACAGATACGCAGTATTTT.

This clonotype occurred a few times. This chain links TRBV30 with TRBJ2-3; weak D call: TRBD2 (6 bases). CDR1 GTSNPN and CDR2 SVGIG come from the germline V gene (reference sequence). This CDR3 contains 14 residues. The ends were cut back, 2 bases at V and 4 bases at J, with 13 bases in the middle. Here the CDR3 reads CAWSRAGGSDTQYF. DNA of the CDR3: TGTGCCTGGAGTCGAGCTGGAGGGTCAGATACGCAGTATTTT.

This clonotype appeared a few times. The chain uses TRBV7-2 and TRBJ1-1, with D possibly being TRBD1 (5 bases). The CDR3 is made up of 13 amino acids. V shed 4 bases and J shed 2 bases, with 8 bases lying between them. Per the germline V gene, CDR1 is SGHTA and CDR2 is FQGNSA. The CDR3 DNA sequence: TGTGCCAGCAGCTCCAGGGCCAACACTGAAGCTTTCTTT. Its translation: CASSSRANTEAFF.

This clonotype has only a few counts. This chain links TRBV28 with TRBJ2-1; 12 bases are a match to TRBD2. Looked up from germline, CDR1 is MDHEN and CDR2 is SYDVKM. Trimming cost V 10 bases and J 8 bases; bases outside gene matches: 12. This CDR3 contains 15 residues. The CDR3, as DNA: TGTGCCACCTTTCCTAGCGGGAGGGCCGTCGATGAGCAGTTCTTC. Protein sequence: CATFPSGRAVDEQFF.

The chain combines TRBV21-1 with TRBJ1-1. TRBV21-1 is an annotated pseudogene. The length of the CDR3 is 15 residues. CDR3 in DNA: TGTGCCAGCAGCAAAGATGGGGGACTATACACTGAAGCTTTCTTT. Translation: CASSKDGGLYTEAFF.